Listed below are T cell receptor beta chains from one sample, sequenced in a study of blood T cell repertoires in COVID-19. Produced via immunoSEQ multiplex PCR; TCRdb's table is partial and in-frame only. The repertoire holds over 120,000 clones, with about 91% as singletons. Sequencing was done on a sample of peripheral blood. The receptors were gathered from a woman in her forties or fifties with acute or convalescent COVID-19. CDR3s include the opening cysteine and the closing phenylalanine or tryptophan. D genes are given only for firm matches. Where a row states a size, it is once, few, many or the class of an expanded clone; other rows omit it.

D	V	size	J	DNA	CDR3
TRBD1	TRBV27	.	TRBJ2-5	TGTGCCAGCAGTTTAGTCGACAGGGGAGAGACCCAGTACTTC	CASSLVDRGETQYF
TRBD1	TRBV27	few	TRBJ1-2	TGTGCCAGCAGTTTAAAGGCAGGGGGCACGATTAACTATGGCTACACCTTC	CASSLKAGGTINYGYTF
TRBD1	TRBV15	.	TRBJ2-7	TGTGCCACCAGCCCCTCGGGGGACAGGGTGTACGAGCAGTACTTC	CATSPSGDRVYEQYF
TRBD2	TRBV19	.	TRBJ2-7	TGTGCCAGTAGTATGACAGCGGGGGAGTACGAGCAGTACTTC	CASSMTAGEYEQYF
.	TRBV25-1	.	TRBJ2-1	TGTGCCAGCAGTGAATATGGCAGGACACCATGGGAGCAGTTCTTC	CASSEYGRTPWEQFF
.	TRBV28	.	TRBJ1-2	TGTGCCAGCAGTCCCAGGGGATACTCTGGCTACACCTTC	CASSPRGYSGYTF
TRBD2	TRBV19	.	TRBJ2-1	TGTGCCAGTAGTATCCCGGGGGGGGCTTCCTACAATGAGCAGTTCTTC	CASSIPGGASYNEQFF
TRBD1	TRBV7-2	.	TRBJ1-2	TGTGCCAGCAGCTCCCAGGGGGCCGGCTATGGCTACACCTTC	CASSSQGAGYGYTF
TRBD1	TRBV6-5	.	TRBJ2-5	TGTGCCAGCACCAAGACAGGGATCCAAGAGACCCAGTACTTC	CASTKTGIQETQYF
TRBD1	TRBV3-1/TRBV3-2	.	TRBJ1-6	TGTGCCAGCAGATGGGACAGGGAGGGGTCACCCCTCCACTTT	CASRWDREGSPLHF
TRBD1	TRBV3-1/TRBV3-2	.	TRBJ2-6	TGTGCCAGCAGCCTAAGACAGGGGATTTTTTCTGGGGCCAACGTCCTGACTTTC	CASSLRQGIFSGANVLTF
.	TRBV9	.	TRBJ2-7	TGTGCCAGCAGCGCCAAGGACAAAAACTCCTACGAGCAGTACTTC	CASSAKDKNSYEQYF
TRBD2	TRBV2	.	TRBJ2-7	TGTGCCATCCAGAGGACAGGACTAGCGGTTAAAGGGCCCTACGAGCAGTACTTC	CAIQRTGLAVKGPYEQYF
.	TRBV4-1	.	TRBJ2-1	TGCGCCAGCAGCCAAGGACGACTGACCTCCTACAATGAGCAGTTCTTC	CASSQGRLTSYNEQFF
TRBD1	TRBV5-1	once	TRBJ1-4	TGCGCCAGCAGCTTGGATCAGGGGGCAGGTGAAAAACTGTTTTTT	CASSLDQGAGEKLFF
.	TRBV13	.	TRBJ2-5	TGTGCCAGCAGCTTACCGGGACTCACCACGGAGACCCAGTACTTC	CASSLPGLTTETQYF
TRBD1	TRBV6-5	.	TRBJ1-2	TGTGCCAGCACACTTTCCGGGACAGGGGAATATGGCTACACCTTC	CASTLSGTGEYGYTF
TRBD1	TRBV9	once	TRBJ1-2	TGTGCCAGCAGCGTAGATAACAGGGGGTCCGGCTACACCTTC	CASSVDNRGSGYTF
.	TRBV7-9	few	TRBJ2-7	TGTGCCAGCAGGACAGACTCCTACGAGCAGTACTTC	CASRTDSYEQYF
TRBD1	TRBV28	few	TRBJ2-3	TGTGCCAGCAGTTTTGGGACAGGGGCCACAGATACGCAGTATTTT	CASSFGTGATDTQYF
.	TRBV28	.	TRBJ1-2	TGTGCCAGCAGTTACCCCCGGGGCTACACCTTC	CASSYPRGYTF
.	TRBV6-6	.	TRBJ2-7	TGTGCCAGCAGTTACGAGCGGATTTCGAAGTACTTC	CASSYERISKYF
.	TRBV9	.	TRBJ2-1	TGTGCCAGCAGCGCCGGGACATGGACCGCCTCCTACAATGAGCAGTTCTTC	CASSAGTWTASYNEQFF
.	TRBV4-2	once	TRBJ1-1	TGTGCCAGCAGCCAGGGACTGGAGGGGAGCACTGAAGCTTTCTTT	CASSQGLEGSTEAFF
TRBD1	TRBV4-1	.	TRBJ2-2	TGCGCCAGCAGCCGACTCACACAGGGGGCGATAGGCACCGGGGAGCTGTTTTTT	CASSRLTQGAIGTGELFF
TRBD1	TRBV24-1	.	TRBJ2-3	TGTGCCACCAGTGATTTAAGGACAGGGGGCTCAGATACGCAGTATTTT	CATSDLRTGGSDTQYF
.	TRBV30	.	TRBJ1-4	TGTGCCTCGGGGGGGGCAGCTAATGAAAAACTGTTTTTT	CASGGAANEKLFF
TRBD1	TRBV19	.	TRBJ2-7	TGTGCCAGTAGTACCGGGACAGGCTACGAGCAGTACTTC	CASSTGTGYEQYF
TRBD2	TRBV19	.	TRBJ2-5	TGTGCCAGTAGTCAGGGACTAGCGGGAACAGAGACCCAGTACTTC	CASSQGLAGTETQYF
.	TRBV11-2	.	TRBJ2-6	TGTGCCAGCAGCTTAAGGGGTGGTTCTATTGGGGCCAACGTCCTGACTTTC	CASSLRGGSIGANVLTF
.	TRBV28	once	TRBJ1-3	TGTGCCAGCCGTAACCTGGGACTCGCCTCTGGAAACACCATATATTTT	CASRNLGLASGNTIYF
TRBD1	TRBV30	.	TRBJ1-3	TGTGCCTGGAGCGCGGGACAGCTTGGAAACACCATATATTTT	CAWSAGQLGNTIYF
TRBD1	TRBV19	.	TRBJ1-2	TGTGCCAGTAGCGAGACAGGGGGCTCAAACTATGGCTACACCTTC	CASSETGGSNYGYTF
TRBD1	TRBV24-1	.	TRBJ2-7	TGTGCCACCAGTGATCCCGGGACAGGGAATGCCTACGAGCAGTACTTC	CATSDPGTGNAYEQYF
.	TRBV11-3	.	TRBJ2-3	TGTGCCAGCAGCTTAGGGGTCCGGGCAGATACGCAGTATTTT	CASSLGVRADTQYF